This T cell receptor beta chain appears in the sequencing data of a study of graft-versus-host responses after intestinal transplantation. Notes on the study in general: There were GvH clones found in recipient marrow, and some of them appeared first in ileum or blood. Peak circulating GvH clone levels were associated with early post-transplant HvG declines.

The germline V and J ends were trimmed by 3 bases and 0 bases, with 17 bases remaining between them. CDR3 size: 17 residues. The germline CDR1 and CDR2 sequences are SGHNT and YYREEE (reference sequence). Points on this clone: The antigen is not known.

Repertoires were generated with immunoSEQ multiplex PCR, while TCRdb's copy carries only in-frame clones and drops some. The sample holds tens of thousands of clones, approximately 80% seen once. The chain carries TRBV5-4 and TRBJ2-3, with a possible D match to TRBD1 (6 bases). Sequenced here: unstimulated CD8+ T cells sorted from spleen or lymph node cells, sampled before intestinal transplant. The receptor was derived from a human donor who received an intestinal transplant. The CDR3 DNA reads as TGTGCCAGCAGCTCCCCCGGGACACCGAGTAGCACAGATACGCAGTATTTT. Translated, it gives CASSSPGTPSSTDTQYF.